Following are 25 T cell receptor beta chains from one sample sequenced in a study of OX40 agonist ivuxolimab in advanced cancers. Sequencing used immunoSEQ multiplex PCR; TCRdb keeps in-frame clones, though not all of them. The table records tens of thousands of clones, more than 70% of them present only once. This sample comprised CD4+ or CD8+ T cells sorted from blood, obtained in a trial of the OX40 agonist ivuxolimab. The source of these receptors is an adult with an advanced solid tumor such as melanoma, head and neck, liver or kidney cancer.

This chain connects TRBV28 to TRBJ2-1; 10 bases are a match to TRBD2. The CDR3 has 17 residues. Losses at the gene ends were 4 bases for V and 4 bases for J; bases not matched to a gene: 10. Germline CDR1 reads MDHEN; CDR2 reads SYDVKM. CDR3: CASSSPELAGTYNEQFF. CDR3 DNA: TGTGCCAGCAGTTCGCCCGAACTAGCGGGAACTTACAATGAGCAGTTCTTC.

The chain couples TRBV7-8 to TRBJ2-7, with unresolved D. V lost 0 bases and J lost 6, with 6 bases in between. CDR1 SGHVS and CDR2 FQNEAQ come from the germline V gene. The CDR3 consists of 12 residues. DNA of the CDR3: TGTGCCAGCAGCTTAGCGGACCGCGAGCAGTACTTC. This translates into CASSLADREQYF.

The chain uses TRBV6-6 and TRBJ2-7, with 8 bases fitting TRBD1. Trimming took 5 bases from V and 7 from J; bases not matched to a gene: 10. CDR3 size: 14 residues. Germline lookup yields CDR1 MNHNY and CDR2 SVGAGI (reference sequence). CDR3 protein: CASSQTGVNGEQYF. In nucleotides, the CDR3 is TGTGCCAGCAGTCAGACAGGGGTCAACGGAGAGCAGTACTTC.

The chain joins TRBV28 to TRBJ2-5; 8 bases are a match to TRBD2. The V segment lost 1 base and the J segment 1 base; nucleotides outside the gene matches: 8. This CDR3 contains 17 residues. Germline CDR1 MDHEN, CDR2 SYDVKM. DNA of the CDR3: TGTGCCAGCAGTTTATTTCTCCTAGCGGGCACCCAAGAGACCCAGTACTTC. Its translation: CASSLFLLAGTQETQYF.

The CDR3 sequence is CASSAGYEQYF. The CDR3 bases are TGTGCCAGCAGCGCCGGCTACGAGCAGTACTTC. The chain links TRBV9 to TRBJ2-7; D ambiguous. Germline V gene sequence: CDR1 SGDLS, CDR2 YYNGEE. V dropped 3 bases and J dropped 3 bases, with 4 bases sitting between them. The CDR3 covers 11 residues.

The chain couples TRBV9 to TRBJ2-2, with 7 bases fitting TRBD1. Germline V CDR1 and CDR2: SGDLS, YYNGEE. This CDR3 contains 14 residues. Trimming at V came to 3 bases and at J to 7 bases, leaving 6 bases not matched to a gene. The CDR3 sequence is CASSGRGRFGELFF. The CDR3 region has the DNA TGTGCCAGCAGCGGTAGGGGGCGTTTCGGGGAGCTGTTTTTT.

V gene TRBV7-9 combines with J gene TRBJ2-7, with D possibly being TRBD2 (6 bases). Trimming stripped 10 bases from V and 2 bases from J, with 12 bases between. The CDR3 consists of 12 residues. Germline CDR1 SEHNR, CDR2 FQNEAQ (reference sequence). The CDR3 coding sequence is TGTGCCATCCGCGGGGCAACCTACGAGCAGTACTTC. This sequence encodes CAIRGATYEQYF.

The chain links TRBV7-6 to TRBJ2-3; D remains unclear. V dropped 1 base and J dropped 5 bases, with 10 bases sitting between them. CDR3 length: 14 amino acids. Per the germline V gene, CDR1 is SGHVS and CDR2 is FNYEAQ. The CDR3 sequence: CASSLDGPLDTQYF. CDR3 in DNA: TGTGCCAGCAGCTTAGACGGGCCCCTAGATACGCAGTATTTT.

The chain joins TRBV27 to TRBJ2-1; 10 bases agree with TRBD2. CDR1 is MNHEY and CDR2 is SMNVEV in the germline V gene (reference sequence). V lost 8 bases and J lost 7; bases outside the gene matches: 8. CDR3 length equals 14 residues. The CDR3 loop reads CASAGTSVLNEQFF. CDR3 nucleotide sequence: TGTGCCAGCGCCGGGACTAGCGTCTTAAATGAGCAGTTCTTC.

The J gene is TRBJ1-2, the V gene TRBV19; 12 bases line up with TRBD1. The CDR3 extends over 15 amino acids. The V gene's germline CDR1 is LNHDA and CDR2 SQIVND (reference sequence). The junction had 5 bases not matched to a gene; V was cut back by 3 bases and J by 6 bases. The CDR3 DNA reads as TGTGCCAGTAGTATTACGGGACAGGGGGCGGATGGCTACACCTTC. Its protein is CASSITGQGADGYTF.

The chain uses TRBV6-1 and TRBJ2-7; D is unclear. The CDR3 has 11 amino acids. Germline loops: CDR1 MNHNS, CDR2 SASEGT. Between the trimmed V and J ends, which lost 8 bases and 2 bases, there was a span of 7 bases. CDR3 loop: CASWGTYEQYF. The DNA for the CDR3 is TGTGCCAGCTGGGGAACCTACGAGCAGTACTTC.

The chain links TRBV4-1 to TRBJ1-2, with 11 bases lining up with TRBD1. This CDR3 is 17 amino acids long. CDR1 and CDR2 from the germline V gene are MGHRA and YSYEKL. Trimming removed 1 base from V and 3 bases from J; junction bases left unmatched: 7. The DNA for the CDR3 is TGCGCCAGCAGCCAAGGGACAGGGGGCTTGGAGGACTATGGCTACACCTTC. Protein: CASSQGTGGLEDYGYTF.

The chain is built from TRBV11-2 and TRBJ2-7, with TRBD2 matching over 8 bases. The V segment lost 5 bases and the J segment 3 bases; nucleotides outside the gene matches: 6. Per the germline V gene, CDR1 is SGHAT and CDR2 is FQNNGV. The CDR3 runs 14 residues. The DNA for the CDR3 is TGTGCCAGCAGCCCCTCGGGGGGGGACTACGAGCAGTACTTC. Residues: CASSPSGGDYEQYF.

The chain joins TRBV6-5 to TRBJ1-2; D is unclear. The germline CDR1 and CDR2 sequences are MNHEY and SVGAGI. Trimming pared 8 bases from V and 6 bases from J, leaving 13 bases between. This CDR3 is 12 amino acids long. The CDR3: CASGPYVDGYTF. The DNA for the CDR3 is TGTGCCAGCGGGCCTTACGTAGATGGCTACACCTTC.

CDR3 residues: CASSSWTGDYYGYTF. The CDR3 DNA sequence: TGTGCCAGCAGTTCCTGGACAGGGGATTACTATGGCTACACCTTC. This chain joins TRBV6-5 and TRBJ1-2; 9 nucleotides match TRBD1. CDR3 length: 15 residues. J lost 3 bases, V lost 4 bases, and 6 bases had no gene match. The V gene's germline CDR1 is MNHEY and CDR2 SVGAGI.

The J gene is TRBJ2-7, the V gene TRBV2, with TRBD2 identical over 8 bases. V lost 2 bases, J lost 3 bases, and 3 bases stayed unmatched. The germline V gene has CDR1 SNHLY and CDR2 FYNNEI. This CDR3 has 14 residues. DNA of the CDR3: TGTGCCAGCAGTGAATCACTAGCGGACTACGAGCAGTACTTC. It codes for CASSESLADYEQYF.

The genes are TRBV27 and TRBJ1-1; TRBD1 agrees at 9 bases. The germline gives CDR1 MNHEY, CDR2 SMNVEV (reference sequence). This CDR3 is 20 amino acids long. V was pared by 6 bases and J by 6 bases, with 26 bases of the junction left unmatched. CDR3 residues: CASRPPGTGIVEDPDAEAFF. The CDR3 region has the DNA TGTGCCAGCAGGCCACCCGGGACAGGGATTGTAGAGGACCCAGACGCTGAAGCTTTCTTT.

The CDR3 region is CASSLSWAEQYF. The CDR3 DNA reads TGTGCCAGCAGCTTGTCCTGGGCCGAGCAGTACTTC. The rearrangement uses TRBV5-6 and TRBJ2-7; D ambiguous. V lost 1 base, J lost 6 bases, and 8 bases lay in between. The CDR3 spans 12 residues. The germline CDR1 and CDR2 sequences are SGHDT and YYEEEE.

The chain employs TRBV28 and TRBJ2-5; the match to TRBD2 covers 9 bases. Germline V lookup: CDR1 MDHEN, CDR2 SYDVKM. The CDR3 sequence is 15 residues long. V shed 1 base and J 1 base; nucleotides not matched to a gene: 1. CDR3 sequence: CASSLLTSGQETQYF. The CDR3 DNA reads as TGTGCCAGCAGTTTATTGACTAGCGGCCAAGAGACCCAGTACTTC.

V and J are TRBV7-9 and TRBJ2-1, with 7 bases lining up with TRBD1. The CDR3 is 15 residues long. After removal of 5 bases from V and 3 bases from J, the junction contained 7 bases not matched to a gene. Germline V gene data show CDR1 as SEHNR and CDR2 as FQNEAQ (reference sequence). The CDR3 region is CASSRSGTDYNEQFF. The CDR3 DNA follows: TGTGCCAGCAGCCGTTCCGGGACAGACTACAATGAGCAGTTCTTC. Looking up the rest from reference TRBV7-9 and TRBJ2-1 gives the full variable domain: DTGVSQNPRHKITKRGQNVTFRCDPISEHNRLYWYRQTLGQGPEFLTYFQNEAQLEKSRLLSDRFSAERPKGSFSTLEIQRTEQGDSAMYLCASSRSGTDYNEQFFGPGTRLTVL.

This clone was recorded only once. The chain carries TRBV27 and TRBJ2-7; D is unclear. This CDR3 spans 14 amino acids. Germline V gives CDR1 MNHEY, CDR2 SMNVEV (reference sequence). Trimming pared 2 bases from V and 4 bases from J, leaving 12 bases between. CDR3 amino acids: CASSLIGIGYEQYF. The CDR3 DNA follows: TGTGCCAGCAGTTTAATAGGAATTGGATACGAGCAGTACTTC.

This chain connects TRBV27 to TRBJ1-5, with D possibly being TRBD1 (6 bases). The germline V gene encodes CDR1 MNHEY and CDR2 SMNVEV (reference sequence). Trimming took off 5 bases at V and 6 bases at J, with 14 bases between the two ends. The CDR3 runs to 14 residues. CDR3 in amino acids: CASSVGWGAQPQHF. CDR3 in DNA: TGTGCCAGCAGTGTTGGGTGGGGGGCTCAGCCCCAGCATTTT.

In its sample, this clone ranks as medium-sized. This chain joins TRBV27 and TRBJ2-5; 7 nucleotides align to TRBD1. V lost 9 bases and J lost 5; bases outside the gene matches: 12. The CDR3 has 14 amino acids. Germline V gene sequence: CDR1 MNHEY, CDR2 SMNVEV (reference sequence). The DNA of the CDR3 is TGTGCCAGTTGGACAGGCCTCCTGGGGGAGACCCAGTACTTC. It is translated as CASWTGLLGETQYF.

This clone was counted once. This sequence joins TRBV9 and TRBJ2-2; D might be TRBD2 (6 bases). The CDR3 totals 13 residues. Germline CDR1 reads SGDLS; CDR2 reads YYNGEE. Trimming pared 7 bases from V and 6 bases from J, leaving 13 bases between. The CDR3 nucleotides are TGTGCCAGCGGCGGGACGGGCGCCGGGGAGCTGTTTTTT. Translation: CASGGTGAGELFF.

This sequence joins TRBV6-5 and TRBJ2-5; 7 positions match TRBD2. Germline assignment: CDR1 MNHEY and CDR2 SVGAGI. CDR3 length: 15 residues. The V gene end was trimmed by 2 bases and the J gene end by 5 bases; junction bases not matched to a gene: 8. CDR3 DNA sequence: TGTGCCAGCAGTTACGGGGGGGGATGGCCGGAGACCCAGTACTTC. Its translation is CASSYGGGWPETQYF.